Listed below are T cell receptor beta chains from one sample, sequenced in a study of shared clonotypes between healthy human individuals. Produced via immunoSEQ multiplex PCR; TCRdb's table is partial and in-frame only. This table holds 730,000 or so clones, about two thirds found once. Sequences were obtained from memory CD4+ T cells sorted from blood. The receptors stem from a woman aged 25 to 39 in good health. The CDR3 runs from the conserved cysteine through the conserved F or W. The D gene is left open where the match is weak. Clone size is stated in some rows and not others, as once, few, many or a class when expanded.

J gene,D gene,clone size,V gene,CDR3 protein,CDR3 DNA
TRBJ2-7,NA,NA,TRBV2,CASSRTFLYEQYF,TGTGCCAGCAGTCGGACTTTCCTCTACGAGCAGTACTTC
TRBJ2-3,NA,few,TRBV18,CASSPRREDTQYF,TGTGCCAGCTCTCCGAGGCGAGAGGATACGCAGTATTTT
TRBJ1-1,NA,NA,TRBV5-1,CASSLGYRDTEAFF,TGCGCCAGCAGCTTGGGCTACAGGGACACTGAAGCTTTCTTT
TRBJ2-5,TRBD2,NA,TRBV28,CASSLGGLAGGFRETQYF,TGTGCCAGCAGTTTAGGGGGCCTAGCGGGAGGGTTCCGAGAGACCCAGTACTTC
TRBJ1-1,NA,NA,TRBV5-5,CASSRAGSRTEAFF,TGTGCCAGCAGCCGCGCAGGGTCCCGCACTGAAGCTTTCTTT
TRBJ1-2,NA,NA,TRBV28,CAIPLRGAVGGYTF,TGTGCCATACCCCTGCGGGGGGCGGTCGGTGGCTACACCTTC
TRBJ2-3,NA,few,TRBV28,CASRDTMGDTQYF,TGTGCCAGCAGGGACACCATGGGGGATACGCAGTATTTT
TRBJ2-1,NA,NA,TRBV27,CASSFSPYNEQFF,TGTGCCAGCAGTTTCAGTCCCTACAATGAGCAGTTCTTC
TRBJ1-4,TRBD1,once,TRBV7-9,CASSKGQGNEKLFF,TGTGCCAGCAGCAAGGGACAGGGTAATGAAAAACTGTTTTTT
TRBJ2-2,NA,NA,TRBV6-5,CASNKRQVPTGELFF,TGTGCCAGCAACAAGAGACAGGTTCCCACCGGGGAGCTGTTTTTT
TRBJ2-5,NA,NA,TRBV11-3,CASSLDLAAQETQYF,TGTGCCAGCAGCTTAGATCTGGCAGCCCAGGAGACCCAGTACTTC
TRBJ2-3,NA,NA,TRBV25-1,CASSDSAGASTDTQYF,TGTGCCAGCAGTGACTCGGCAGGGGCTAGCACAGATACGCAGTATTTT
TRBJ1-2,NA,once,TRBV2,CASNRDRSNYGYTF,TGTGCCAGCAACCGGGACCGATCTAACTATGGCTACACCTTC
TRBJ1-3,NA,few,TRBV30,CAWSGPGNTIYF,TGTGCCTGGAGTGGCCCTGGAAACACCATATATTTT
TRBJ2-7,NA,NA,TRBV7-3,CASSLQQGYEQYF,TGTGCCAGCAGCTTACAACAGGGATACGAGCAGTACTTC
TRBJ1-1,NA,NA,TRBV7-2,CASSLDQAANTEAFF,TGTGCCAGCAGCTTAGATCAGGCAGCCAACACTGAAGCTTTCTTT
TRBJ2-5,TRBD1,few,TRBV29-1,CSVRTGVETQYF,TGCAGCGTCAGGACAGGGGTAGAGACCCAGTACTTC
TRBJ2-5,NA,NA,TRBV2,CASSPGRQETQYF,TGTGCCAGCAGCCCGGGACGGCAAGAGACCCAGTACTTC
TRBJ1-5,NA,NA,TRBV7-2,CASSLVGIGGRKPQHF,TGTGCCAGCAGCTTAGTGGGGATAGGGGGGCGGAAGCCCCAGCATTTT
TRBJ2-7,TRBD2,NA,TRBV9,CASSVGIAGAEEQYF,TGTGCCAGCAGCGTAGGGATAGCGGGAGCTGAAGAGCAGTACTTC